This TCR beta chain was captured by sequencing in a study of memory CD4+ T cells and cytomegalovirus serostatus. Notes on the study in general: CMV serostatus prediction reached median AUC 0.95, or 0.91 with US-trained model.

Comments on this clone: Its antigen is unidentified.

Clones were read by immunoSEQ multiplex PCR, and TCRdb kept only the in-frame ones, dropping some. The sample records roughly 48,000 clones, about three quarters being singletons. The CDR3 is made up of 14 amino acids. Germline CDR1 reads MNHNS; CDR2 reads SASEGT. V was cut by 8 bases and J by 0 bases, with 13 bases left in between. Single viable CD3+CD4+CD8-CD45RO+ cells were sorted as the memory CD4+ T cells. The sample comprised memory CD4+ T cells from blood. The chain combines TRBV6-1 with TRBJ1-2; D may be TRBD1 (6 bases). The origin of this receptor is an adult in good health and CMV-seropositive. This chain's CDR3 is CASVRRQANYGYTF. Written as DNA, the CDR3 is TGTGCCAGCGTCCGCAGACAGGCTAACTATGGCTACACCTTC.